One T cell receptor (beta chain) is described in this entry. This could be a read error, since a much larger clone is one nucleotide away. CDR1 is MDHEN, CDR2 SYDVKM, per germline. This CDR3 contains 15 residues. The sample is drawn from a study of T cells in Graves' hyperthyroidism and ophthalmopathy. Researchers took RNA transcripts and amplified the TCR beta CDR3 regions from them. Initially, a first-round RT-PCR of the TCR CDR3 employed the HTBI primer set. TCRdb called the multiplex PCR reads again in MiXCR, with one record for every CDR3 protein. The table lists under 350,000 distinct CDR3 sequences, approximately 15% of them singletons, with around 57% in the top ten.

This clonotype originated in an older woman with Graves' ophthalmopathy. The chain links TRBV28 to TRBJ1-5, with TRBD1 identical over 8 bases. Material: blood. The CDR3 loop is CTSSLPGQVNQPQHF. The CDR3 region has the DNA TGTACCAGCAGCCTTCCGGGACAGGTCAATCAGCCCCAGCATTTT. Supplemented by reference TRBV28 and TRBJ1-5, the full variable domain reads DVKVTQSSRYLVKRTGEKVFLECVQDMDHENMFWYRQDPGLGLRLIYFSYDVKMKEKGDIPEGYSVSREKKERFSLILESASTNQTSMYLCTSSLPGQVNQPQHFGDGTRLSIL.